This is a list of T cell receptor beta chains from one sample in a study of blood T cell repertoires in COVID-19. Clones were sequenced by immunoSEQ multiplex PCR, and TCRdb holds only the in-frame ones, with some missing. The sample lists tens of thousands of clones, about 85% occurring once. The sample taken for sequencing was peripheral blood. Receptor source: a human donor in a cohort sampled during active COVID-19. Each CDR3 is given with its conserved first and last residue. D genes are given only for firm matches. Size is omitted from some rows. Given values are once, few, many or a class for expanded clones.

clone_size j_call v_call d_call cdr3_nt cdr3_aa
NA TRBJ1-6 TRBV6-1 NA TGTGCCAGCAGTGAAGGGCGGGGAGAAGGCGGTAATTCACCCCTCCACTTT CASSEGRGEGGNSPLHF
NA TRBJ2-1 TRBV25-1 TRBD2 TGTGCCAGCAGTGTTCCGGGACTAGTAAATGAGCAGTTCTTC CASSVPGLVNEQFF
NA TRBJ1-6 TRBV7-2 TRBD1 TGTGCCAGCAGCTTAGCGCTGGGACAGGGGAGATCACCCCTCCACTTT CASSLALGQGRSPLHF
NA TRBJ1-4 TRBV6-6 TRBD1 TGTGCCAGCAGTGCCCGACAGGGGAAGACTAATGAAAAACTGTTTTTT CASSARQGKTNEKLFF
NA TRBJ2-3 TRBV3-1/TRBV3-2 NA TGTGCCAGCAGCCAAGATGGAGTAGGGGGCACAGATACGCAGTATTTT CASSQDGVGGTDTQYF
few TRBJ1-1 TRBV2 TRBD1 TGTGCCAGCACGGGACAGCTAAACACTGAAGCTTTCTTT CASTGQLNTEAFF
NA TRBJ1-1 TRBV9 TRBD1 TGTGCCAGCAGCGTGGGGACAGGTCAAGCTTTCTTT CASSVGTGQAFF
NA TRBJ1-1 TRBV6-5 TRBD1 TGTGCCAGCAGTTACAGTTTGACAGGGGGCTTGAATGAAGCTTTCTTT CASSYSLTGGLNEAFF
NA TRBJ1-2 TRBV5-3 NA TGTGCCAGAAGCGGTCGGGGGTCCGGCGGCTACACCTTC CARSGRGSGGYTF
few TRBJ1-5 TRBV7-9 NA TGTGCCAGCAGCCCTATCCCGAGCGGGAGCAATCAGCCCCAGCATTTT CASSPIPSGSNQPQHF
NA TRBJ2-4 TRBV10-3 TRBD1 TGTGCCATCAGCCGGGACAGGGAGGCCAAAAACATTCAGTACTTC CAISRDREAKNIQYF
few TRBJ1-2 TRBV6-5 TRBD1 TGTGCCAGCAGAACTACAGGGGTTTATGGCTACACCTTC CASRTTGVYGYTF
NA TRBJ2-3 TRBV5-1 TRBD2 TGCGCCAGCAGCTTGGCCGTGTCGGGGGGGCTTACGCAGTATTTT CASSLAVSGGLTQYF
NA TRBJ1-2 TRBV21-1 NA TGTGCCAGCAGCAACCGTCTCTATGGCTACACCTTC CASSNRLYGYTF
NA TRBJ2-4 TRBV18 TRBD2 TGTGCCAGCTCACCACAGACTAGCGGGGGACCGATTCAGTACTTC CASSPQTSGGPIQYF
NA TRBJ2-1 TRBV28 TRBD1 TGTGCCAGCAGTCCGGCGGGACAGGGGGATACGAGCTCCTACAATGAGCAGTTCTTC CASSPAGQGDTSSYNEQFF
NA TRBJ1-6 TRBV30 NA TGTGCCTGGAGTGTACAGGGAAGATCACCCCTCCACTTT CAWSVQGRSPLHF
NA TRBJ2-7 TRBV7-2 NA TGTGCCAGCAGCCCCCCCAGGGTCAGAGGGGGCTACGAGCAGTACTTC CASSPPRVRGGYEQYF
NA TRBJ1-6 TRBV7-9 NA TGTGCCAGCAGCTTAGAGGGGTCAGGGAATTCACCCCTCCACTTT CASSLEGSGNSPLHF
NA TRBJ1-6 TRBV2 NA TGTGCCAGCAGTGAAGAGGGGGTTGGTAATTCACCCCTCCACTTT CASSEEGVGNSPLHF
NA TRBJ1-2 TRBV28 TRBD1 TGTGCCAGCAGTTTAACAGGGGGGGGTAACTATGGCTACACCTTC CASSLTGGGNYGYTF